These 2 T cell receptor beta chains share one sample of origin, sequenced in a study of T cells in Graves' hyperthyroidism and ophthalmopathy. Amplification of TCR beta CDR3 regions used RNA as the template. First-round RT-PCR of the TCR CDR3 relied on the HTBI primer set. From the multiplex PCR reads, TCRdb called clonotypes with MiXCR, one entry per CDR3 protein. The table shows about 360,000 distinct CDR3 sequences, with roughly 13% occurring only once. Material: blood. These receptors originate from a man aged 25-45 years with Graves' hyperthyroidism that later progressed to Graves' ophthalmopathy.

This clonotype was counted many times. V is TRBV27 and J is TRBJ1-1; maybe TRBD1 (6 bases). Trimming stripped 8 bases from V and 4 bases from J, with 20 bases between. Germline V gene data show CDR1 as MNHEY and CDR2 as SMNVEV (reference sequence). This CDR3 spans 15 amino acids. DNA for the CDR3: TGTGCCAGCCGATTCTACTCAGGGGTCGGCACTGAAGCTTTCTTT. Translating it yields CASRFYSGVGTEAFF.

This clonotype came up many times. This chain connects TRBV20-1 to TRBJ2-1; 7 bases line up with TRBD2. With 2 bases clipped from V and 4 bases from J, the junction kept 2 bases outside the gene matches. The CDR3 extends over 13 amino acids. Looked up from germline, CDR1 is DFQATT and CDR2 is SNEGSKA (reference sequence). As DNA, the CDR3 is TGCAGTGCTAGAACTAGCGAGTACAATGAGCAGTTCTTC. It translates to CSARTSEYNEQFF.